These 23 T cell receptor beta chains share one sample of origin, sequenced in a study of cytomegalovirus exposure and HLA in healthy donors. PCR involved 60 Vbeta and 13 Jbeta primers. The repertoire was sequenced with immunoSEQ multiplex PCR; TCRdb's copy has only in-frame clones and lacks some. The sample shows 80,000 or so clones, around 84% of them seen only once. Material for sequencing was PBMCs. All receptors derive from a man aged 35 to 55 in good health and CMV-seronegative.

CDR3 nucleotides: TGTGCCAGCAGCTTAACCAGGACAGGGGTGGATACGCAGTATTTT. It is translated as CASSLTRTGVDTQYF. This chain joins TRBV7-3 and TRBJ2-3; 9 nucleotides align to TRBD1. Germline loops: CDR1 SGHTA, CDR2 FQGTGA. The V gene end was trimmed by 0 bases and the J gene end by 6 bases; junction bases not matched to a gene: 4. The CDR3 runs to 15 residues.

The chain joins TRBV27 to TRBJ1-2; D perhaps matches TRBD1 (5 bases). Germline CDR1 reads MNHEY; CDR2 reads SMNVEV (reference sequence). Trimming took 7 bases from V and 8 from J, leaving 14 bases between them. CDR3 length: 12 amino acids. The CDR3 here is CASKEGREGYTF. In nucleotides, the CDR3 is TGTGCCAGCAAGGAGGGCAGGGAAGGCTACACCTTC.

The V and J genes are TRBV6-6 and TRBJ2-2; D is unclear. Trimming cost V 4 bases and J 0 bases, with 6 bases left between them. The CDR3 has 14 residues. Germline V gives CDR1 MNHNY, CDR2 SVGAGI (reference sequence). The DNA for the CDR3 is TGTGCCAGCAGTTCTCTAGCGAACACCGGGGAGCTGTTTTTT. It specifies CASSSLANTGELFF.

This chain's CDR3 is CASSSYERQGSNQPQHF. CDR3 DNA: TGTGCCAGCAGCTCATACGAAAGACAGGGTAGCAATCAGCCCCAGCATTTT. The chain has TRBV5-6 and TRBJ1-5; 7 nucleotides match TRBD1. The germline V gene encodes CDR1 SGHDT and CDR2 YYEEEE. The V gene end was trimmed by 3 bases and the J gene end by 0 bases; junction bases not matched to a gene: 9. CDR3 length equals 17 residues.

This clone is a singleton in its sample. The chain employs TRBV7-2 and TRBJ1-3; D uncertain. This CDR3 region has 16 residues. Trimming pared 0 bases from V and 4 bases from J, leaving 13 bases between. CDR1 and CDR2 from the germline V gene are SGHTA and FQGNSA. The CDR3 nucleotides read TGTGCCAGCAGCTTAGCCCCGGGATTTTCGGGAAACACCATATATTTT. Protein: CASSLAPGFSGNTIYF.

The CDR3 loop reads CSATGGGTDTQYF. The CDR3 DNA reads TGCAGCGCCACGGGGGGAGGCACAGATACGCAGTATTTT. V and J are TRBV29-1 and TRBJ2-3; 7 bases line up with TRBD2. This CDR3 is 13 amino acids long. Germline CDR1 SQVTM, CDR2 ANQGSEA. The V gene end was trimmed by 7 bases and the J gene end by 1 base; junction bases not matched to a gene: 5.

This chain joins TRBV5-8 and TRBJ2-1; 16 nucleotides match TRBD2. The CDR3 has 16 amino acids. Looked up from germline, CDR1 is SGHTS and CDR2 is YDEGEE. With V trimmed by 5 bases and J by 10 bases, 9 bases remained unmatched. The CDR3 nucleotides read TGTGCCAGCAGACGTGGGACTAGCGGGAGGGTGGACGAGCAGTTCTTC. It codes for CASRRGTSGRVDEQFF.

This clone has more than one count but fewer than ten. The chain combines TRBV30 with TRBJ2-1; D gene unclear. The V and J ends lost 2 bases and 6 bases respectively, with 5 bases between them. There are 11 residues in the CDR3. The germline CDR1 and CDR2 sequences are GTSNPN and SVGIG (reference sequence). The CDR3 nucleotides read TGTGCCTGGAGTCGGGTCAATGAGCAGTTCTTC. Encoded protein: CAWSRVNEQFF.

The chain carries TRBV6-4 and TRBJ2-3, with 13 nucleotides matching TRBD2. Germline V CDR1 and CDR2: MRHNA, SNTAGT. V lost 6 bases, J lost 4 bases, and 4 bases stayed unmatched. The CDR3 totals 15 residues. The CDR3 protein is CASSATSGRADTQYF. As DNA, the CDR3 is TGTGCCAGCAGCGCAACTAGCGGGAGGGCAGATACGCAGTATTTT.

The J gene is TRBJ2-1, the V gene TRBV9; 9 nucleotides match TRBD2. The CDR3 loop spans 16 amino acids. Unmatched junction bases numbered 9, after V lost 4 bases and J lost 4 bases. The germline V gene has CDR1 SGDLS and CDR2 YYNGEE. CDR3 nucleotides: TGTGCCAGCAGCAGTAGCGGGAGCGTATCGTACAATGAGCAGTTCTTC. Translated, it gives CASSSSGSVSYNEQFF.

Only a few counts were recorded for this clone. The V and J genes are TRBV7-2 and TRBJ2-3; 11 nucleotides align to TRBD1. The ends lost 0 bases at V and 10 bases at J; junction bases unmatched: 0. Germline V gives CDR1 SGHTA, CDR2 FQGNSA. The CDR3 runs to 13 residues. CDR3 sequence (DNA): TGTGCCAGCAGCTTAGCGGGACAGGGGGCGCAGTATTTT. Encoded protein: CASSLAGQGAQYF.

This chain's CDR3 is CASSPGTGVLNTEAFF. DNA for the CDR3: TGCGCCAGCAGTCCTGGGACAGGTGTCTTGAACACTGAAGCTTTCTTT. V is TRBV4-1 and J is TRBJ1-1; 8 bases are shared with TRBD1. Germline-derived CDR1 and CDR2 are MGHRA and YSYEKL. The CDR3 runs to 16 residues. With V trimmed by 6 bases and J by 0 bases, 9 bases remained unmatched.

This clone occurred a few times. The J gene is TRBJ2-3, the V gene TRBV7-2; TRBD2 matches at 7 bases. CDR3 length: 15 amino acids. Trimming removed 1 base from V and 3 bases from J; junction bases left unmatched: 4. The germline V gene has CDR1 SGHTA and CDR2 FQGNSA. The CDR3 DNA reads TGTGCCAGCAGCTTAGAAGGGAGGGGAACAGATACGCAGTATTTT. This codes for CASSLEGRGTDTQYF. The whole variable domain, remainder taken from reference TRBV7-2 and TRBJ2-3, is GAGVSQSPSNKVTEKGKDVELRCDPISGHTALYWYRQSLGQGLEFLIYFQGNSAPDKSGLPSDRFSAERTGGSVSTLTIQRTQQEDSAVYLCASSLEGRGTDTQYFGPGTRLTVL.

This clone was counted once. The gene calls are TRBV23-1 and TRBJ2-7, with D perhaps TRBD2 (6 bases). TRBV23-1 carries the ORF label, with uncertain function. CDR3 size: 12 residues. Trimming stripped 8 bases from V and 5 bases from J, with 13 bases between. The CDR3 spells CASACGVDEQYF. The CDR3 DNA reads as TGCGCCAGCGCGTGCGGGGTGGACGAGCAGTACTTC.

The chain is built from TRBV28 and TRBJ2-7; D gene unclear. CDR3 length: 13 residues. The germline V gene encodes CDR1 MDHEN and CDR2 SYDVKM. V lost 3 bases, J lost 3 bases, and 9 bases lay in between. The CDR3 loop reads CASSFSGYYEQYF. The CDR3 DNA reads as TGTGCCAGCAGTTTTTCAGGATACTACGAGCAGTACTTC. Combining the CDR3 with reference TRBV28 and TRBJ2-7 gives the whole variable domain DVKVTQSSRYLVKRTGEKVFLECVQDMDHENMFWYRQDPGLGLRLIYFSYDVKMKEKGDIPEGYSVSREKKERFSLILESASTNQTSMYLCASSFSGYYEQYFGPGTRLTVT.

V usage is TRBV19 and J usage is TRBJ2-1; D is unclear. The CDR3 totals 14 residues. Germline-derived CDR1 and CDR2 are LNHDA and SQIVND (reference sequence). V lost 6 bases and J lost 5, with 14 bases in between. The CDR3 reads CASSPTGGNNEQFF. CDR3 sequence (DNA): TGTGCCAGTAGCCCCACGGGTGGAAACAATGAGCAGTTCTTC.

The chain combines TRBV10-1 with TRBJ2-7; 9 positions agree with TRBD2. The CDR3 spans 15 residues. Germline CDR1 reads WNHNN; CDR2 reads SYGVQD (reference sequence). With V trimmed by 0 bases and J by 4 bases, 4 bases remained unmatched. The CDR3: CASSESPSGKYEQYF. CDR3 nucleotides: TGCGCCAGCAGTGAGTCACCTAGCGGGAAGTACGAGCAGTACTTC.

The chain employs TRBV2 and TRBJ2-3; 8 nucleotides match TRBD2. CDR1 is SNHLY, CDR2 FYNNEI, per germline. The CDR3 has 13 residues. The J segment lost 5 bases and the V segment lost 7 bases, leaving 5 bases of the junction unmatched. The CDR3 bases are TGTGCCAGCACCGGGCTAGCGGGAGATACGCAGTATTTT. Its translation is CASTGLAGDTQYF.

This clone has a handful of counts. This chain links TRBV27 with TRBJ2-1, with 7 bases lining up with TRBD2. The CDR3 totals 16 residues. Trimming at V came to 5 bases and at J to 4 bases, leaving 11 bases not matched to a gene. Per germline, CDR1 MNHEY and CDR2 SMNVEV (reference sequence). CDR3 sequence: CASSEGRTRVYNEQFF. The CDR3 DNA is TGTGCCAGCAGTGAGGGGAGGACTAGGGTATACAATGAGCAGTTCTTC.

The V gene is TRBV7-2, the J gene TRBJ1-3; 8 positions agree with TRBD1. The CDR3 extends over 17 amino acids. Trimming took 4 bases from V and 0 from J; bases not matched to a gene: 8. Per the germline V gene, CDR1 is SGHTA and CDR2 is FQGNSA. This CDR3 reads CASSWTGPPFSGNTIYF. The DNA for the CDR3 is TGTGCCAGCAGCTGGACAGGGCCTCCCTTCTCTGGAAACACCATATATTTT. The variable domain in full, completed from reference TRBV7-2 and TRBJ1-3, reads GAGVSQSPSNKVTEKGKDVELRCDPISGHTALYWYRQSLGQGLEFLIYFQGNSAPDKSGLPSDRFSAERTGGSVSTLTIQRTQQEDSAVYLCASSWTGPPFSGNTIYFGEGSWLTVV.

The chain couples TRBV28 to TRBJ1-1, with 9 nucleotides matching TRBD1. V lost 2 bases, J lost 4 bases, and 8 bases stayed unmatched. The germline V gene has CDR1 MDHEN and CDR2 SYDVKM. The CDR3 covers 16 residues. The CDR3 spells CASSLDRGSRSTEAFF. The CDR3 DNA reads TGTGCCAGCAGTTTAGACAGGGGGTCGAGGAGCACTGAAGCTTTCTTT.

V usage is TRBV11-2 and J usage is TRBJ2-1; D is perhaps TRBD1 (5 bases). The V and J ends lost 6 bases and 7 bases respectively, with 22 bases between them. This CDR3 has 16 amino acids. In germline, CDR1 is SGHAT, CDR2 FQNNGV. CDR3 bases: TGTGCCAGCAGTTTAACAGGAAGGGTTGGTTTAAATGAGCAGTTCTTC. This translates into CASSLTGRVGLNEQFF.

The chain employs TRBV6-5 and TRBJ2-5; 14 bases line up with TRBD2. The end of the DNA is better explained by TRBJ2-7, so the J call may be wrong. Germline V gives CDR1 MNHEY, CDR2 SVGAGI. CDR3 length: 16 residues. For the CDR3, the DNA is TGTGCCAGCAGTTACGGGACTAGCGGGAGTTTATACGAGCAGTACTTC. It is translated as CASSYGTSGSLYEQYF.